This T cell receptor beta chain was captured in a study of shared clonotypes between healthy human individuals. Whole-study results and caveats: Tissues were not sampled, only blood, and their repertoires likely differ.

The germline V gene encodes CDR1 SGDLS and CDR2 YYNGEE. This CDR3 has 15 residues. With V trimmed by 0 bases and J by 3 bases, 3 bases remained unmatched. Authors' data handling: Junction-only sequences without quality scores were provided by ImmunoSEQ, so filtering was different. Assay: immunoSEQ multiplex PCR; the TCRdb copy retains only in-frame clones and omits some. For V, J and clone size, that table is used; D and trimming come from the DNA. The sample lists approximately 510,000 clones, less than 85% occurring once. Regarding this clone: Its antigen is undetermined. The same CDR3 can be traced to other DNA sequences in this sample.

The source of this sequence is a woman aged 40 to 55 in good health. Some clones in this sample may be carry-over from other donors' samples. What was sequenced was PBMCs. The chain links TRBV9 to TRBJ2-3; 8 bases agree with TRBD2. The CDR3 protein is CASSVEGLGTDTQYF. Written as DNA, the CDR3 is TGTGCCAGCAGCGTAGAGGGACTAGGGACAGATACGCAGTATTTT.